The 32 T cell receptor beta chains given below trace back to one sample, sequenced in a study of regulatory T cells in long-lasting Graves disease (dated by TCRdb to the early 2020s). The sample's time point label, in plain terms: newly diagnosed GD, antithyroid drugs for less than 3 months. RNA was extracted from PBMCs in TRIzol for both TCR sequencing and RNA sequencing. The receptor library was made with multiplex PCR. TCRdb records Illumina HiSeq 4000 as the sequencer. To build TCR beta libraries, CDR3 regions were amplified by Arm-PCR using iRepertoire HTBI primers. TCRdb trimmed the raw reads at Q25, called clones with MiXCR and kept productive beta chains. Entries that share a CDR3 protein sequence are merged under the most common genes and DNA. The sample profile shows 400,000 to 550,000 distinct CDR3 sequences; about 15% of them were found once. Around 17% of the sample is in the top ten clones.

The same sample was also studied in work on T cells in Graves' hyperthyroidism and ophthalmopathy.

Sample: peripheral blood mononuclear cells (PBMCs), taken at new diagnosis, from a patient treated with antithyroid drugs. The origin of the receptors is a woman in her twenties or thirties with Graves disease. Donor details come from another sample of the same person, matched by shared clones.

This clonotype was recorded a few times. The V call is TRBV6-9, the J call TRBJ2-7; D is perhaps TRBD2 (6 bases). Germline CDR1 and CDR2: MNHGY and SVAAGI. V lost 2 bases and J 2 bases, leaving 13 bases between the germline ends. There are 15 residues in the CDR3. In nucleotides, the CDR3 is TGTGCCAGCAGTTATGGGAGTAGCGGTACCTACGAGCAGTACTTC. Amino acids: CASSYGSSGTYEQYF.

This clonotype was seen more than once but under ten times. The V call is TRBV29-1, the J call TRBJ1-1, with unresolved D. From germline, CDR1 is SQVTM and CDR2 ANQGSEA. The CDR3 is 11 amino acids. The CDR3 DNA reads TGCGTGGTTCTGCAACTCACTGAAGCTTTCTTT. It specifies CVVLQLTEAFF.

This clonotype has just a few counts. Here the CDR3 reads CSARAEGWSSYNSPLHF. CDR3 nucleotide sequence: TGCAGTGCTAGAGCCGAGGGATGGAGCTCCTATAATTCACCCCTCCACTTT. The V gene is TRBV20-1, the J gene TRBJ1-6; D gene ambiguous. Germline CDR1 and CDR2: DFQATT and SNEGSKA (reference sequence). CDR3 length: 17 residues. Deletions cut 1 base from V and 0 bases from J, with 13 bases between.

In its sample, this clonotype was seen many times. V gene TRBV7-3 combines with J gene TRBJ1-2, with no clear D. Trimming took off 9 bases at V and 7 bases at J, with 15 bases between the two ends. The CDR3 is made up of 12 amino acids. Looked up from germline, CDR1 is SGHTA and CDR2 is FQGTGA. The CDR3 bases are TGTGCCAGGGGAAGGAGCTCTCCTGGCTACACCTTC. This gives the protein CARGRSSPGYTF.

This clonotype was detected many times. The chain has TRBV27 and TRBJ1-1; maybe TRBD1 (6 bases). V lost 0 bases to trimming and J lost 8 bases, with 7 bases between them. The CDR3 runs 12 residues. Germline V gene data show CDR1 as MNHEY and CDR2 as SMNVEV (reference sequence). The CDR3 bases are TGTGCCAGCAGTTTATCGACAGGAGAAGCTTTCTTT. This translates into CASSLSTGEAFF.

CDR3 sequence (DNA): TGTGCCAGCTGCCGCGCCCGCCAAGAGACCCAGTACTTC. Translation: CASCRARQETQYF. The chain has TRBV6-2 or TRBV6-3 and TRBJ2-5; unclear D gene. The CDR3 loop spans 13 amino acids. Germline CDR1 and CDR2: MNHEY and SVGEGT. V lost 8 bases, J lost 1 base, and 11 bases lay in between.

As to this clonotype: A single base separates this from a much larger clone, so it may be a read error. The chain links TRBV12-3 or TRBV12-4 to TRBJ1-1; possible D gene TRBD1, 5 bases. The CDR3 runs to 11 residues. CDR3 amino acids: CASSDQGGASF. CDR3 in DNA: TGTGCCAGCAGTGATCAGGGAGGAGCTTCCTTT.

The gene calls are TRBV7-9 and TRBJ1-1; 9 nucleotides align to TRBD1. V lost 4 bases and J lost 11; bases outside the gene matches: 11. The CDR3 totals 14 residues. In germline, CDR1 is SEHNR, CDR2 FQNEAQ (reference sequence). The CDR3 DNA follows: TGTGCCAGCAGCTACCAAACAGGGGGCGCAGGGGCTTTCTTT. Protein sequence: CASSYQTGGAGAFF.

As to this clonotype: A much larger clone differs from this one at a single base, so this may be a read error. J is TRBJ1-1 and V is TRBV3-1, with a possible D match to TRBD1 (6 bases). V was clipped by 8 bases and J by 11 bases, with 21 bases between them. Germline CDR1 reads LGHDT; CDR2 reads YNNKEL (reference sequence). This CDR3 comprises 13 residues. This CDR3 reads CASRPPGGHFAFF. CDR3 in DNA: TGTGCCAGCCGCCCCCCGGGGGGACATTTCGCTTTCTTT.

This clonotype was seen repeatedly, ten times or more. The V and J genes are TRBV24-1 and TRBJ2-7; no clear D. The CDR3 spans 12 residues. Germline-derived CDR1 and CDR2 are KGHDR and SFDVKD. The V and J ends lost 1 base and 5 bases respectively, with 5 bases between them. The CDR3 nucleotides are TGTGCCACCAGTGATTTCAGGAACGAGCAGTACTTC. It codes for CATSDFRNEQYF.

The J gene is TRBJ2-3, the V gene TRBV29-1; unclear D gene. V lost 4 bases and J 7 bases, leaving 6 bases between the germline ends. The CDR3 covers 10 residues. Germline V CDR1 and CDR2: SQVTM, ANQGSEA. The CDR3 DNA reads TGCAGCGTTGGCGAATATACGCAGTATTTT. This sequence encodes CSVGEYTQYF.

The CDR3 coding sequence is TGTGCCAGTAGAACAGGGGGCGAAGACACCGGGGAGCTGTTTTTT. Translated, it gives CASRTGGEDTGELFF. The V and J genes are TRBV19 and TRBJ2-2, with 9 bases matching TRBD1. V dropped 6 bases and J dropped 3; count of bases not matched to a gene: 5. The germline V gene has CDR1 LNHDA and CDR2 SQIVND (reference sequence). This CDR3 has 15 amino acids. Based on the CDR3 plus reference TRBV19 and TRBJ2-2, the full variable domain is DGGITQSPKYLFRKEGQNVTLSCEQNLNHDAMYWYRQDPGQGLRLIYYSQIVNDFQKGDIAEGYSVSREKKESFPLTVTSAQKNPTAFYLCASRTGGEDTGELFFGEGSRLTVL.

This clonotype has at least ten counts. A junction boundary mismatches the germline segment, possibly from a read error. The V call is TRBV19, the J call TRBJ2-1; 16 bases line up with TRBD2. The CDR3 extends over 16 amino acids. Per the germline V gene, CDR1 is LNHDA and CDR2 is SQIVND (reference sequence). The CDR3 sequence is CASSLGLAGGRNEQFF. The CDR3 DNA is TGCGCCAGCAGTTTGGGACTAGCGGGAGGGAGGAATGAGCAGTTCTTC.

The genes are TRBV15 and TRBJ2-4; 7 bases map to TRBD2. The germline V gene has CDR1 LNHNV and CDR2 YYDKDF (reference sequence). J lost 0 bases, V lost 9 bases, and 8 bases had no gene match. The CDR3 totals 15 residues. CDR3 in amino acids: CATGSSGLAKNIQYF. The CDR3 DNA reads TGTGCCACAGGCAGTAGCGGGCTAGCCAAAAACATTCAGTACTTC. Together with reference TRBV15 and TRBJ2-4, the CDR3 gives the full variable domain: DAMVIQNPRYQVTQFGKPVTLSCSQTLNHNVMYWYQQKSSQAPKLLFHYYDKDFNNEADTPDNFQSRRPNTSFCFLDIRSPGLGDTAMYLCATGSSGLAKNIQYFGAGTRLSVL.

This clonotype was seen repeatedly, ten times or more. The CDR3 loop is CASSLEGWQPQHF. The CDR3 DNA follows: TGCGCCAGCAGCTTGGAGGGTTGGCAGCCCCAGCATTTT. V is TRBV5-1 and J is TRBJ1-5; D is uncertain. CDR1 and CDR2 (germline): SGHRS, YFSETQ. Deletions cut 0 bases from V and 7 bases from J, with 8 bases between. There are 13 residues in the CDR3.

Comment on this clonotype: This may be a read error: a much more frequent sequence differs by one nucleotide. The chain links TRBV3-1 to TRBJ2-3; D is undetermined. CDR1 LGHDT and CDR2 YNNKEL come from the germline V gene (reference sequence). V shed 4 bases and J shed 6 bases, with 14 bases lying between them. CDR3 length equals 14 residues. CDR3 sequence reads: CASSLDPIADTQYF. The CDR3 DNA reads TGTGCCAGCAGCCTGGACCCTATCGCGGATACGCAGTATTTT.

In this sample, this clonotype turned up a few times. The chain employs TRBV27 and TRBJ2-2; perhaps TRBD1 as D (6 bases). This CDR3 is built from 14 residues. The V gene lost 3 bases and the J gene lost 5 bases, with 10 bases spanning the gap. Germline loops: CDR1 MNHEY, CDR2 SMNVEV (reference sequence). CDR3 nucleotide sequence: TGTGCCAGCAGTTTCAGGGGATGGACCGGGGAGCTGTTTTTT. Encoded protein: CASSFRGWTGELFF.

This clonotype was detected a few times. The chain links TRBV7-2 to TRBJ1-2; D remains ambiguous. Germline CDR1 reads SGHTA; CDR2 reads FQGNSA. The CDR3 sequence is 13 residues long. The V gene lost 3 bases and the J gene lost 4 bases, with 9 bases spanning the gap. In DNA form, the CDR3 reads TGTGCCAGCAGCTTTGGTCGGACCTATGGCTACACCTTC. Protein: CASSFGRTYGYTF.

This clonotype was recorded many times. This chain joins TRBV24-1 and TRBJ1-1; no clear D. Germline loops: CDR1 KGHDR, CDR2 SFDVKD. This CDR3 comprises 12 residues. The V end lost 1 base, the J end lost 10 bases, and 9 bases lay between the germline ends. The CDR3 nucleotides are TGTGCCACCAGTGATTTTACGGGAGCAGCTTTCTTT. Amino acids: CATSDFTGAAFF.

The V and J genes are TRBV6-1 and TRBJ1-6; no firm D call. The CDR3 covers 15 residues. Germline CDR1 reads MNHNS; CDR2 reads SASEGT. V lost 5 bases, J lost 8 bases, and 16 bases lay in between. CDR3 protein: CASSPLGGSHSPLHF. The CDR3 DNA sequence: TGTGCCAGCAGTCCTCTAGGCGGGAGTCATTCACCCCTCCACTTT.

The sample holds a few counts of this clonotype. CDR3 nucleotide sequence: TGCAGTGCTAGGAAGAGGGACTCAACCTCCTACGAGCAGTACTTC. Protein: CSARKRDSTSYEQYF. The chain links TRBV20-1 to TRBJ2-7; perhaps TRBD2 as D (6 bases). The ends were cut back, 3 bases at V and 0 bases at J, with 15 bases in the middle. The CDR3 consists of 15 residues. Germline V CDR1 and CDR2: DFQATT, SNEGSKA (reference sequence).

This clonotype was observed many times. This rearrangement joins TRBV9 to TRBJ2-5; 7 nucleotides line up with TRBD2. V gave up 2 bases and J gave up 5 bases; unmatched junction bases: 9. CDR1 is SGDLS and CDR2 is YYNGEE in the germline V gene. There are 15 residues in the CDR3. The CDR3 protein is CASSVLGGEGETQYF. Here the CDR3 DNA reads TGTGCCAGCAGCGTCTTGGGGGGGGAGGGGGAGACCCAGTACTTC.

In its sample, this clonotype was seen many times. The chain links TRBV7-9 to TRBJ2-1; D perhaps matches TRBD1 (6 bases). CDR1 is SEHNR, CDR2 FQNEAQ, per germline (reference sequence). The CDR3 contains 15 residues. The V end lost 5 bases, the J end lost 4 bases, and 15 bases lay between the germline ends. CDR3 region: CASSQQTGPYNEQFF. CDR3 in DNA: TGTGCCAGCAGCCAACAGACAGGCCCTTACAATGAGCAGTTCTTC.

This clonotype appeared many times. The chain links TRBV7-6 to TRBJ2-1; 15 bases are shared with TRBD2. CDR1 and CDR2 (germline): SGHVS, FNYEAQ. This CDR3 region has 17 residues. V lost 1 base and J lost 7; bases outside the gene matches: 5. The CDR3, as DNA: TGTGCCAGCAGCTTAGTGGGACTAGCGGGAGGATGGAATGAGCAGTTCTTC. It specifies CASSLVGLAGGWNEQFF.

The chain has TRBV3-1 and TRBJ1-1, with a tentative D call TRBD1 (6 bases). V was clipped by 5 bases and J by 0 bases, with 13 bases between them. Germline CDR1 LGHDT, CDR2 YNNKEL (reference sequence). CDR3 length: 15 residues. The CDR3 nucleotides are TGTGCCAGCAGCGCCAGGACAGCGATGAACACTGAAGCTTTCTTT. Translation: CASSARTAMNTEAFF. The full variable domain, rest sourced from reference TRBV3-1 and TRBJ1-1, is DTAVSQTPKYLVTQMGNDKSIKCEQNLGHDTMYWYKQDSKKFLKIMFSYNNKELIINETVPNRFSPKSPDKAHLNLHINSLELGDSAVYFCASSARTAMNTEAFFGQGTRLTVV.

The chain joins TRBV3-1 to TRBJ2-7; 15 nucleotides line up with TRBD2. Trimming took 0 bases from V and 2 from J; bases not matched to a gene: 5. The length of the CDR3 is 18 residues. CDR1 LGHDT and CDR2 YNNKEL come from the germline V gene (reference sequence). The CDR3 spells CASSQDLGLAGGTYEQYF. The CDR3 DNA reads TGTGCCAGCAGCCAAGATCTCGGACTAGCGGGAGGGACCTACGAGCAGTACTTC.

This clonotype was counted many times. V usage is TRBV6-1 and J usage is TRBJ2-1; the D is unclear. V dropped 2 bases and J dropped 2 bases, with 10 bases sitting between them. The CDR3 has 15 residues. CDR1 and CDR2 from the germline V gene are MNHNS and SASEGT. CDR3 amino acids: CASSENDNTYNEQFF. The CDR3 bases are TGTGCCAGCAGTGAAAACGATAACACCTACAATGAGCAGTTCTTC.

The CDR3 DNA reads TGCGCCAGCAGCTTGTCCCAAACAGGGGAAGCTTTCTTT. Its translation: CASSLSQTGEAFF. The V gene is TRBV5-1, the J gene TRBJ1-1, with D perhaps matching TRBD1 (6 bases). The ends were cut back, 1 base at V and 8 bases at J, with 12 bases in the middle. Germline V gene sequence: CDR1 SGHRS, CDR2 YFSETQ. The CDR3 has 13 residues.

The table lists this clonotype with many counts. This chain joins TRBV20-1 and TRBJ2-3; 10 bases map to TRBD2. CDR1 and CDR2 (germline): DFQATT, SNEGSKA (reference sequence). This CDR3 has 17 residues. Trimming removed 0 bases from V and 7 bases from J; junction bases left unmatched: 13. The CDR3 loop reads CSARDQSGRAVLNTQYF. The CDR3 DNA reads TGCAGTGCTAGAGATCAAAGCGGGAGGGCCGTTTTGAATACGCAGTATTTT.

The chain carries TRBV7-7 and TRBJ2-2; a weak D match, TRBD1 (6 bases). The germline V and J ends were trimmed by 6 bases and 3 bases, with 8 bases remaining between them. CDR1 is SSHAT and CDR2 is FNYEAQ in the germline V gene (reference sequence). The CDR3 contains 13 residues. The CDR3 here is CASRRTDTGELFF. The CDR3 DNA follows: TGTGCCAGCAGACGGACAGACACCGGGGAGCTGTTTTTT.

This clonotype was seen repeatedly, ten times or more. The J gene is TRBJ1-6, the V gene TRBV6-5; D not resolved. Germline-derived CDR1 and CDR2 are MNHEY and SVGAGI. Between the trimmed V and J ends, which lost 4 bases and 10 bases, there was a span of 14 bases. The CDR3 contains 14 residues. As DNA, the CDR3 is TGTGCCAGCAGTTGGGGTGGCATGGGATCACCCCTCCACTTT. Protein product: CASSWGGMGSPLHF.

In its sample, this clonotype was seen a few times. This chain links TRBV5-4 with TRBJ2-5; 14 positions match TRBD2. CDR1 SGHNT and CDR2 YYREEE come from the germline V gene (reference sequence). The CDR3 covers 17 residues. V gave up 2 bases and J gave up 3 bases; unmatched junction bases: 6. The chain's CDR3 is CASSLPGTSGRKETQYF. CDR3 nucleotides: TGTGCCAGCAGCTTACCCGGGACTAGCGGGAGAAAAGAGACCCAGTACTTC.